In its sample, the clone carrying this TCR beta chain was seen a few times. This sample stems from a study of cytomegalovirus exposure and HLA in healthy donors. Germline assignment: CDR1 WSHSY and CDR2 SAAADI. The CDR3 is made up of 15 amino acids. With 8 bases clipped from V and 0 bases from J, the junction kept 8 bases outside the gene matches. Use of 60 Vbeta and 13 Jbeta primers characterized the PCR. Some clones are missing from TCRdb's copy, which holds only in-frame ones; the method was immunoSEQ multiplex PCR. The sample gives 150,000 to 200,000 clones, approximately 71% of which show up once; less than 1.6% is in the top ten.

The chain uses TRBV10-2 and TRBJ2-3, with TRBD2 matching 7 bases. Sequenced: PBMCs. This TCR was recovered from a girl aged 5-17 years in good health and CMV-seronegative. This CDR3 reads CASLEGTISTDTQYF. The CDR3 DNA follows: TGCGCCAGCCTCGAAGGGACTATTAGCACAGATACGCAGTATTTT.